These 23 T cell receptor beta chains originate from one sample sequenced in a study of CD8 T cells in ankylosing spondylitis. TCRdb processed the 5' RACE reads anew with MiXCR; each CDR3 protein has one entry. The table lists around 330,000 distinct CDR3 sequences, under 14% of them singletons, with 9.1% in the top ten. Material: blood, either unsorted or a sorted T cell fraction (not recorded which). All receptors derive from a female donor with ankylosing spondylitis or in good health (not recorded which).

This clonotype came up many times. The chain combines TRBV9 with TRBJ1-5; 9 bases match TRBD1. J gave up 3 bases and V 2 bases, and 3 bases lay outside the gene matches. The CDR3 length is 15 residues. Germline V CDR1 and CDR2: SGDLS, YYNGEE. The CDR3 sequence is CASSVGTGLNQPQHF. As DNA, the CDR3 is TGTGCCAGCAGCGTGGGGACAGGGCTCAATCAGCCCCAGCATTTT.

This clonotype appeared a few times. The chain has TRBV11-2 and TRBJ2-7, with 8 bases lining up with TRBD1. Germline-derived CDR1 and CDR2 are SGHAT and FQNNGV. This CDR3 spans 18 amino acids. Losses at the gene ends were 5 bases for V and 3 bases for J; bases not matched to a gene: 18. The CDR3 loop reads CASSLTGASGSFIYEQYF. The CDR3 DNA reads TGTGCCAGCAGCCTGACAGGGGCGTCGGGTTCTTTCATCTACGAGCAGTACTTC.

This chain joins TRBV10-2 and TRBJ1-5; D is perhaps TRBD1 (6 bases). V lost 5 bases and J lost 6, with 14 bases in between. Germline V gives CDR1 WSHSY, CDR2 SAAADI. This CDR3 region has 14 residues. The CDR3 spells CASSQAGAGQPQHF. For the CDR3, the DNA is TGCGCCAGCAGTCAGGCAGGGGCGGGTCAGCCCCAGCATTTT.

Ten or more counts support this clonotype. CDR3 residues: CSVEDYSSTNTGELFF. The CDR3, as DNA: TGCAGCGTTGAAGACTACAGCTCTACGAACACCGGGGAGCTGTTTTTT. The chain couples TRBV29-1 to TRBJ2-2, with D uncertain. Germline V CDR1 and CDR2: SQVTM, ANQGSEA. This CDR3 has 16 amino acids. The V gene lost 0 bases and the J gene lost 0 bases, with 11 bases spanning the gap.

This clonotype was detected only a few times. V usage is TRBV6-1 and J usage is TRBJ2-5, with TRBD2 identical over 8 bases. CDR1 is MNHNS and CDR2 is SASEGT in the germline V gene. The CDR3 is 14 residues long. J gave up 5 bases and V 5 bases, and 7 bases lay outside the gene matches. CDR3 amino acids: CASSTGTSVETQYF. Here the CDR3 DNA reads TGTGCCAGCAGTACCGGGACTAGTGTCGAGACCCAGTACTTC.

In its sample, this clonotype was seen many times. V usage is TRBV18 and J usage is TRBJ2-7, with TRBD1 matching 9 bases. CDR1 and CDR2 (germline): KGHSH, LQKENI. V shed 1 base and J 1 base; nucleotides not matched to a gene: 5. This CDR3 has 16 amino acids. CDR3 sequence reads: CASSPLPGQGSYEQYF. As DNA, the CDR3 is TGTGCCAGCTCACCACTTCCGGGACAGGGTTCCTACGAGCAGTACTTC. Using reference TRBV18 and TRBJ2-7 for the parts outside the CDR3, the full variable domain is NAGVMQNPRHLVRRRGQEARLRCSPMKGHSHVYWYRQLPEEGLKFMVYLQKENIIDESGMPKERFSAEFPKEGPSILRIQQVVRGDSAAYFCASSPLPGQGSYEQYFGPGTRLTVT.

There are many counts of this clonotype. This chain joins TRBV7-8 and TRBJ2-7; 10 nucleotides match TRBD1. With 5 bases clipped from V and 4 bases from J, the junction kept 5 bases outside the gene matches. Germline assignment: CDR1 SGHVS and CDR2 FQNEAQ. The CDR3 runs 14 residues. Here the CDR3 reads CASSGDRGGYEQYF. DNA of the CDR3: TGTGCCAGCAGCGGGGACAGGGGTGGGTACGAGCAGTACTTC.

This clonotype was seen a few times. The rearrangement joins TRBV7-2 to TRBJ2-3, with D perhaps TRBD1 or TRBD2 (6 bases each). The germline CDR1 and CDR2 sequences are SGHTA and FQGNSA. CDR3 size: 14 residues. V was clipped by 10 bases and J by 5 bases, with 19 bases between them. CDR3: CANQEGGPIDTQYF. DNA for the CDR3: TGTGCCAACCAGGAAGGGGGGCCAATAGATACGCAGTATTTT.

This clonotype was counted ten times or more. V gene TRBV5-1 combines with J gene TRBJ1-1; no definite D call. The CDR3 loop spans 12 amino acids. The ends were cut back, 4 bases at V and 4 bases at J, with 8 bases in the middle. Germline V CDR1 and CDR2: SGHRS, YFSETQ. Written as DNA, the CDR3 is TGCGCCAGCAGCCAGGCGGGCACTGAAGCTTTCTTT. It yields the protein CASSQAGTEAFF.

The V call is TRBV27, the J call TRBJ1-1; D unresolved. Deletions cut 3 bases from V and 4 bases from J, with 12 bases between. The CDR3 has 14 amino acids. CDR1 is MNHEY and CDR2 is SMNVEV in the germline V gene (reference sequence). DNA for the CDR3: TGTGCCAGCAGTTTGGGCCGGGGAGCCACTGAAGCTTTCTTT. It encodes CASSLGRGATEAFF.

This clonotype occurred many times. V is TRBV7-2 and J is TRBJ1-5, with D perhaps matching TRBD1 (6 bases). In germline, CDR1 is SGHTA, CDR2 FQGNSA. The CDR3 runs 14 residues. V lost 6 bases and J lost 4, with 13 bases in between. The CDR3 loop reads CASSFDRRNQPQHF. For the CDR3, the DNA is TGTGCCAGCAGTTTCGACAGGAGAAATCAGCCCCAGCATTTT.

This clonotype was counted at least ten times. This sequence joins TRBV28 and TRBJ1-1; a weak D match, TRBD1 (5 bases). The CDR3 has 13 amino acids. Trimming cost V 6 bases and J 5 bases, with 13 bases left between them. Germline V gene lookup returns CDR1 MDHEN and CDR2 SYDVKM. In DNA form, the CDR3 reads TGTGCCAGCAGGGGGCTCGGGGGGACTGAAGCTTTCTTT. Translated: CASRGLGGTEAFF.

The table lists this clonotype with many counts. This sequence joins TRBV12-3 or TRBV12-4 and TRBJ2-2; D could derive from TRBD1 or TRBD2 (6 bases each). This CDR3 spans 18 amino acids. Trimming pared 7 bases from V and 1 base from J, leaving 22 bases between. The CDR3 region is CASTIPGVWTENTGELFF. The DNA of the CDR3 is TGTGCCAGCACCATTCCGGGGGTCTGGACAGAGAACACCGGGGAGCTGTTTTTT.

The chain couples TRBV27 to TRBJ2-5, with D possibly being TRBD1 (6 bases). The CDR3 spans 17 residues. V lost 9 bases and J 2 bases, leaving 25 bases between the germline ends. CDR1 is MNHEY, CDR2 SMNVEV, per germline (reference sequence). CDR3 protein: CASWSKVTGIGQETQYF. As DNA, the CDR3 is TGTGCCAGTTGGTCCAAGGTAACAGGGATAGGTCAAGAGACCCAGTACTTC.

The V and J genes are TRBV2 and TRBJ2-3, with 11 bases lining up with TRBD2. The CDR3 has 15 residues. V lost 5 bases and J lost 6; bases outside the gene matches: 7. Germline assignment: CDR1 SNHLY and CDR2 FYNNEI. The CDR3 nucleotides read TGTGCCAGCAGTTCCCGACTAGCGGGACCGGATACGCAGTATTTT. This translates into CASSSRLAGPDTQYF.

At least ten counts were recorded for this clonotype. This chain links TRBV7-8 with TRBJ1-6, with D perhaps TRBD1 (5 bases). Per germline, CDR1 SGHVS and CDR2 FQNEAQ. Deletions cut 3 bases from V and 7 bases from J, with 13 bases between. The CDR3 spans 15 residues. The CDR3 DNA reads TGTGCCAGCAGCTTCGGGACGAAGGGAAATTCACCCCTCCACTTT. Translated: CASSFGTKGNSPLHF.

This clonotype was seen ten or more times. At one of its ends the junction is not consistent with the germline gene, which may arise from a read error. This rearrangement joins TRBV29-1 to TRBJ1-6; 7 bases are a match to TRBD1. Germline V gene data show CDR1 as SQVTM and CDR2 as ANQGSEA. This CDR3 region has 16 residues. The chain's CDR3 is CSVHNRGSGYTSPLHF. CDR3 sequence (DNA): TGCAGCGTCCACAACAGGGGATCGGGTTATACTTCACCCCTCCACTTT. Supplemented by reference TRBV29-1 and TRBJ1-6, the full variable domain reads SAVISQKPSRDICQRGTSLTIQCQVDSQVTMMFWYRQQPGQSLTLIATANQGSEATYESGFVIDKFPISRPNLTFSTLTVSNMSPEDSSIYLCSVHNRGSGYTSPLHFGNGTRLTVT.

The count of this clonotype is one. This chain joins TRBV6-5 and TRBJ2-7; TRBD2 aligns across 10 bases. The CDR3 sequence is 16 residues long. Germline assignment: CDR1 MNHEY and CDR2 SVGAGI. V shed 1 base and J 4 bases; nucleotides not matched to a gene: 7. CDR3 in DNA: TGTGCCAGCAGTTACTGTGCTAGCGGGGGCCCTTACGAGCAGTACTTC. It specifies CASSYCASGGPYEQYF.

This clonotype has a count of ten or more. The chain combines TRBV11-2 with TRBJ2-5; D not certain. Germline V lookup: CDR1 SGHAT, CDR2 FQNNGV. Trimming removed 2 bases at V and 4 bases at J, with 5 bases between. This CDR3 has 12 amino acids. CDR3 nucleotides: TGTGCCAGCAGCTTATACGGAGAGACCCAGTACTTC. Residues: CASSLYGETQYF.

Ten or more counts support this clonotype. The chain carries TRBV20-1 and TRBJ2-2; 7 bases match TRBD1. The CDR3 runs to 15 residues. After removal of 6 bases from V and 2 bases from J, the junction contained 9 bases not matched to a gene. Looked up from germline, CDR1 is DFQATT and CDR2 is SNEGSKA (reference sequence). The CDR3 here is CSAGTANLNTGELFF. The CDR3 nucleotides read TGCAGTGCCGGGACAGCCAACTTAAACACCGGGGAGCTGTTTTTT.

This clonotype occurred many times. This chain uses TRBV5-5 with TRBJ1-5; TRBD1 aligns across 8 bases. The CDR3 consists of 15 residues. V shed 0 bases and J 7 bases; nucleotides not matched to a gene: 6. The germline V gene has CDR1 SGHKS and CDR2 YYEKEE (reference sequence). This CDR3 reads CASSLERQGTQPQHF. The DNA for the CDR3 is TGTGCCAGCAGCTTGGAGAGACAGGGGACGCAGCCCCAGCATTTT.

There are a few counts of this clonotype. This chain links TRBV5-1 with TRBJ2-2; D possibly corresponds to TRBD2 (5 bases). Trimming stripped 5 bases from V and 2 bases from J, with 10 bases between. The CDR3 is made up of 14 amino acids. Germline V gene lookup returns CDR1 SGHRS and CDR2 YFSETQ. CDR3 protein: CASRGALNTGELFF. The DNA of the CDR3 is TGCGCCAGCAGGGGAGCCCTTAACACCGGGGAGCTGTTTTTT.

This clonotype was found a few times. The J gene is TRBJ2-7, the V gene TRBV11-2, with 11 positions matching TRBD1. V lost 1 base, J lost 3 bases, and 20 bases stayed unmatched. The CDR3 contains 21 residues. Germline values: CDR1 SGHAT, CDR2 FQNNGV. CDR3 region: CASSLGVWGTGGTRADYEQYF. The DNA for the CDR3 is TGTGCCAGCAGCTTAGGGGTTTGGGGGACAGGGGGAACGAGAGCAGACTACGAGCAGTACTTC.